These T cell receptor beta chains were read from a single sample in a study of neoadjuvant anti-PD-1 for oral cavity cancer. Assay: immunoSEQ multiplex PCR; the TCRdb copy retains only in-frame clones and omits some. This sample has around 13,000 clones, with around three quarters found just once. This specimen was PBMCs, taken before nivolumab (anti-PD-1) treatment. The receptors shown here come from a person between 40 and 85 years old with oral cavity squamous cell carcinoma. Both conserved end residues are part of each CDR3. A D gene is named only where the DNA matches it firmly. Where a row states a size, it is once, few, many or the class of an expanded clone; other rows omit it.

j_call clone_size v_call d_call cdr3_nt cdr3_aa
TRBJ2-1 NA TRBV5-1 TRBD2 TGCGCCAGCAGCTTGGCCGTAAGCGGGACGGGGAATGAGCAGTTCTTC CASSLAVSGTGNEQFF
TRBJ2-1 few TRBV27 TRBD2 TGTGCCAGCAAGGGACTAGCGGGGTCCTCCTACAATGAGCAGTTCTTC CASKGLAGSSYNEQFF
TRBJ2-3 NA TRBV7-9 TRBD2 TGTGCCAGCAGCTTGCTGGGGGGGATAGATACGCAGTATTTT CASSLLGGIDTQYF
TRBJ1-1 NA TRBV10-2 NA TGCGCCAGCAGGGACCCCGGCCACACTGAAGCTTTCTTT CASRDPGHTEAFF
TRBJ1-4 NA TRBV6-1 NA TGTGCCAGCAGTGAAGCGCGATCCACCCCGGGGGAAAAACTGTTTTTT CASSEARSTPGEKLFF
TRBJ2-7 NA TRBV6-1 NA TGTGCCAGCAGTGAAGCGGTAGCGGCAACCTACGAGCAGTACTTC CASSEAVAATYEQYF
TRBJ2-1 NA TRBV28 TRBD1 TGTGCCAGCAGTAAGGACAGGGGGAAAAATGAGCAGTTCTTC CASSKDRGKNEQFF
TRBJ2-5 NA TRBV2 NA TGTGCCAGCAGTGAAGCGCTTCTAGGGGTGGGGAGAGAGACCCAGTACTTC CASSEALLGVGRETQYF
TRBJ1-6 NA TRBV7-3 NA TGTGCCAGCAGCTTAGATGGGATTTCACCCCTCCACTTT CASSLDGISPLHF
TRBJ2-7 few TRBV11-2 NA TGTGCCAGCAGCCGTCGGACAAATAAAGAAAACGAGCAGTACTTC CASSRRTNKENEQYF
TRBJ1-4 NA TRBV28 NA TGTGCCAGCAACGAGGGGTTAAACCGTGAAAAACTGTTTTTT CASNEGLNREKLFF
TRBJ1-4 NA TRBV6-5 TRBD1 TGTGCCAGCAGCCCCGACAGGGGGCTAGAAAAACTGTTTTTT CASSPDRGLEKLFF
TRBJ2-1 few TRBV13 TRBD2 TGTGCCAGCAGCTCCCTTCCGACTAGCGGCAATGAGCAGTTCTTC CASSSLPTSGNEQFF
TRBJ1-1 NA TRBV15 TRBD1 TGTGCCACCAGCAGAGGTGGACAGGGGAGTACTGAAGCTTTCTTT CATSRGGQGSTEAFF
TRBJ2-5 NA TRBV5-6 NA TGTGCCAGCAGCTTCCCGGGCCTCGGAGGGACCCAGTACTTC CASSFPGLGGTQYF
TRBJ1-5 few TRBV19 NA TGTGCCAGTAGTATTTCCGGGAATAGCAATCAGCCCCAGCATTTT CASSISGNSNQPQHF
TRBJ2-1 NA TRBV27 NA TGTGCCAGCAGTTTAGAAGGTGGGACTCACCTTATTAATGAGCAGTTCTTC CASSLEGGTHLINEQFF
TRBJ2-2 NA TRBV7-2 NA TGTGCCAGCAGCTTCGCGAACACCGGGGAGCTGTTTTTT CASSFANTGELFF
TRBJ2-7 NA TRBV7-8 TRBD1 TGTGCCAGCAGCTTGATGGGACAGGGGGTCTACGAGCAGTACTTC CASSLMGQGVYEQYF
TRBJ1-1 NA TRBV28 NA TGTGCCAGCAGTTCAACCGGAACTTCAGGAGGCCTGGGCACTGAAGCTTTCTTT CASSSTGTSGGLGTEAFF
TRBJ1-1 NA TRBV7-9 NA TGTGCCAGCAGTGTAGCTCAGGGTTGGAACACTGAAGCTTTCTTT CASSVAQGWNTEAFF
TRBJ2-1 NA TRBV5-1 TRBD2 TGCGCCAGCAGCTTCACTAGCGGTGCCTACAATGAGCAGTTCTTC CASSFTSGAYNEQFF
TRBJ2-7 NA TRBV7-9 NA TGTGCCAGCAGAGAACAGAACTCCTACGAGCAGTACTTC CASREQNSYEQYF
TRBJ2-2 NA TRBV19 TRBD1 TGTGCCAGTAGTATTGCCCGGCCGGGGACAGGGGACACCGGGGAGCTGTTTTTT CASSIARPGTGDTGELFF
TRBJ2-5 once TRBV5-1 TRBD2 TGCGCCAGCGCCCTAGCGGGAAACCAAGAGACCCAGTACTTC CASALAGNQETQYF
TRBJ1-4 NA TRBV27 NA TGTGCCAGCAGTTCTTACTGGAGTGGATCTAATGAAAAACTGTTTTTT CASSSYWSGSNEKLFF
TRBJ1-2 NA TRBV7-8 NA TGTGCCAGCAGCTCCCCCGGGCGGGTCTATGGCTACACCTTC CASSSPGRVYGYTF
TRBJ1-2 NA TRBV5-1 NA TGCGCCAGCAGCCGTACGCCAGACAACTATGGCTACACCTTC CASSRTPDNYGYTF
TRBJ1-1 few TRBV5-4 NA TGTGCCAGCAGCTTCGGCAGACTGAACACTGAAGCTTTCTTT CASSFGRLNTEAFF
TRBJ2-7 few TRBV6-6 NA TGTGCCAGCAGCCTCCAGGACGGGTACGAGCAGTACTTC CASSLQDGYEQYF
TRBJ1-5 few TRBV21-1 NA TGTGCCAGCAGCAATTGGGGCCCACAACACAATCAGCCCCAGCATTTT CASSNWGPQHNQPQHF
TRBJ2-3 NA TRBV2 NA TGTGCCAGCAGTCCACAGGGTTCGCGAGATACGCAGTATTTT CASSPQGSRDTQYF
TRBJ2-1 NA TRBV7-2 TRBD2 TGTGCCAGCCGCCCGGGACTAGCGGGAGTTGGTGAGCAGTTCTTC CASRPGLAGVGEQFF